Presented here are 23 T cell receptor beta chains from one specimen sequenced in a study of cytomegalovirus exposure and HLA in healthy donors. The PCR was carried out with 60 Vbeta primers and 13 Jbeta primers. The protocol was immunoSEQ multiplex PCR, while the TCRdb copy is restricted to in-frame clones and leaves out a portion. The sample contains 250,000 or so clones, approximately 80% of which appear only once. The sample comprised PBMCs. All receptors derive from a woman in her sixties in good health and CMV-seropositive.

CDR3 DNA sequence: TGCGCCAGCAGCTTGAGGCAGGGGATCGGAGATACGCAGTATTTT. Amino acid sequence: CASSLRQGIGDTQYF. This chain links TRBV5-1 with TRBJ2-3; D is perhaps TRBD1 (6 bases). Germline CDR1 SGHRS, CDR2 YFSETQ. The CDR3 loop spans 15 amino acids. Trimming left V 1 base short and J 5 bases short, with 14 bases between.

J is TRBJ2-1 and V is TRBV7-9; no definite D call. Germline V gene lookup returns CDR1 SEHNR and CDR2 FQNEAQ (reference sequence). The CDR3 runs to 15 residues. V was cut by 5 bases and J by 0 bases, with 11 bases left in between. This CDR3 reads CASSPSLSSYNEQFF. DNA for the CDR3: TGTGCCAGCAGCCCCTCTTTGAGCTCCTACAATGAGCAGTTCTTC.

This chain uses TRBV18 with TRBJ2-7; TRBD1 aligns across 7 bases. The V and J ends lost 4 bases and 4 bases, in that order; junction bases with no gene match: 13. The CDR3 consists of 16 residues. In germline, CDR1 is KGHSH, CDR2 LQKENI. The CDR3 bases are TGTGCCAGCTCACAATTTTCCGGGACAGACTTTTACGAGCAGTACTTC. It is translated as CASSQFSGTDFYEQYF.

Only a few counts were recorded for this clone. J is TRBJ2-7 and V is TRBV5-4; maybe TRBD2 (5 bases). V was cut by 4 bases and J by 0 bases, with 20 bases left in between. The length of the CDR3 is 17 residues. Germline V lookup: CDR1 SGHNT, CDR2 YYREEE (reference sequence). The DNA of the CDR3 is TGTGCCAGCAGCATCCTGGGCGAGCGGAAAAGCTCCTACGAGCAGTACTTC. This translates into CASSILGERKSSYEQYF.

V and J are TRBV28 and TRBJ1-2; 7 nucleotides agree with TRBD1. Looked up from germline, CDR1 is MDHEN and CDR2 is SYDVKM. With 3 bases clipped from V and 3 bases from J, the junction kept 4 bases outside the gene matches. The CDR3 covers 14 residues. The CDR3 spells CASSFDRAHYGYTF. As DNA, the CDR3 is TGTGCCAGCAGTTTCGACAGGGCTCACTATGGCTACACCTTC.

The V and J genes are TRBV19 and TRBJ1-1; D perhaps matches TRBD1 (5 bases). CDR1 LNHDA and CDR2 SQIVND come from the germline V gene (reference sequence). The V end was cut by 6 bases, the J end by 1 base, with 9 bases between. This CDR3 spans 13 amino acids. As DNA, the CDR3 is TGTGCCAGTAGCCCTAGGGGGAACACTGAAGCTTTCTTT. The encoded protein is CASSPRGNTEAFF.

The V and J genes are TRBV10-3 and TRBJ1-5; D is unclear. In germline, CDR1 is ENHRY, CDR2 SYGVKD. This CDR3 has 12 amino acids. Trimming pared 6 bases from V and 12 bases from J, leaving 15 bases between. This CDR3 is CAIRGLGGLQHF. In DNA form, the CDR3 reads TGTGCCATCAGAGGCCTAGGAGGGCTCCAGCATTTT.

The DNA of the CDR3 is TGTGCCAGCAGTTCCCCCATGACTAGCGGGAGGTCTTACGAGCAGTACTTC. Amino acids: CASSSPMTSGRSYEQYF. The V call is TRBV27, the J call TRBJ2-7, with 13 bases matching TRBD2. V lost 4 bases to trimming and J lost 4 bases; unmatched junction nucleotides: 10. CDR3 size: 17 residues. The germline gives CDR1 MNHEY, CDR2 SMNVEV (reference sequence).

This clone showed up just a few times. DNA of the CDR3: TGTGCTAGTGGTTTCCCGACAATGAACACTGAAGCTTTCTTT. It translates to CASGFPTMNTEAFF. The rearrangement uses TRBV12-5 and TRBJ1-1; D ambiguous. V lost 3 bases and J lost 0, with 8 bases in between. The CDR3 covers 14 residues. Germline V gene lookup returns CDR1 LGHNT and CDR2 FRNRAP. The entire variable domain, with the rest obtained from reference TRBV12-5 and TRBJ1-1, is as follows: DARVTQTPRHKVTEMGQEVTMRCQPILGHNTVFWYRQTMMQGLELLAYFRNRAPLDDSGMPKDRFSAEMPDATLATLKIQPSEPRDSAVYFCASGFPTMNTEAFFGQGTRLTVV.

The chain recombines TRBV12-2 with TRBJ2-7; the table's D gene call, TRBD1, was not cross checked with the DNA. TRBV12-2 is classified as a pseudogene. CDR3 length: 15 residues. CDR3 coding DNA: TGTGCAAGTCGCCCCCGGACAGGAAACAACTACGAGCAGTACTTC. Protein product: CASRPRTGNNYEQYF.

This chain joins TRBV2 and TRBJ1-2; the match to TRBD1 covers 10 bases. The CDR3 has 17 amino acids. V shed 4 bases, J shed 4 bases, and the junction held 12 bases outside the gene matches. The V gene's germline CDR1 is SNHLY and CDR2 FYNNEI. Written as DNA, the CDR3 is TGTGCCAGCAGTGGGATGACAGGGGGCCGAAAGACCTATGGCTACACCTTC. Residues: CASSGMTGGRKTYGYTF.

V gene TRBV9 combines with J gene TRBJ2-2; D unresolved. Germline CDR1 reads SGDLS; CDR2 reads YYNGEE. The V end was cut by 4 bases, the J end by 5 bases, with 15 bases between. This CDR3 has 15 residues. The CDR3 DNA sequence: TGTGCCAGCAGCACCCGAAGTAGTGGTACCGGGGAGCTGTTTTTT. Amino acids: CASSTRSSGTGELFF.

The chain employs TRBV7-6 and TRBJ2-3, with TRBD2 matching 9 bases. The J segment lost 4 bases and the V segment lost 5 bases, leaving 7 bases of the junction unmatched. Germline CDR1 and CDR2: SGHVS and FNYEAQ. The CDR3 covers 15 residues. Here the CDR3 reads CASSLSGSPPDTQYF. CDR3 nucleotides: TGTGCCAGCAGCCTTAGCGGGAGTCCTCCAGATACGCAGTATTTT.

The CDR3 DNA reads as TGCGCCAGCAGCGTGACTAGAGGGACTGAAGCTTTCTTT. Its protein product is CASSVTRGTEAFF. The chain employs TRBV5-1 and TRBJ1-1; no reliable D call. Trimming removed 4 bases from V and 5 bases from J, with 12 bases in between. The CDR3 sequence is 13 residues long. In germline, CDR1 is SGHRS, CDR2 YFSETQ.

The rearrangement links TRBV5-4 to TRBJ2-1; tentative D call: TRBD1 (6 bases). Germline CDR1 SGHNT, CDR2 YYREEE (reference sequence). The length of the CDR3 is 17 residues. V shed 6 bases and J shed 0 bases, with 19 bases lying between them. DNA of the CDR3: TGTGCCAGCACCCCGCCACAGGGAACTAGCTCCTACAATGAGCAGTTCTTC. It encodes CASTPPQGTSSYNEQFF.

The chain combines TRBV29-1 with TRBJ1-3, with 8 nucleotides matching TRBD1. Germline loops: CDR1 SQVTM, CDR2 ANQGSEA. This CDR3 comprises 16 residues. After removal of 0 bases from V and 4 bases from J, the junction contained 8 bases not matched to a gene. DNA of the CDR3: TGCAGCGTTGAAGATTTCAGGACAGGGAACGGAAACACCATATATTTT. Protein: CSVEDFRTGNGNTIYF.

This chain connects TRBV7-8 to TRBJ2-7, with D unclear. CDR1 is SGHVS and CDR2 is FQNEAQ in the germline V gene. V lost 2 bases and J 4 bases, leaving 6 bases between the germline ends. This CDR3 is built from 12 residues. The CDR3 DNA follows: TGTGCCAGCAGCTTAATCGGTTACGAGCAGTACTTC. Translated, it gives CASSLIGYEQYF.

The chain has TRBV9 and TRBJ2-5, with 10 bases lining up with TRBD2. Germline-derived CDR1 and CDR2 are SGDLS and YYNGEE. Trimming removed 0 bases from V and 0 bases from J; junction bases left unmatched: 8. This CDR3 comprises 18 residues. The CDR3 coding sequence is TGTGCCAGCAGCGTAGATCCTAGCGGGGGATCGTACCAAGAGACCCAGTACTTC. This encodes CASSVDPSGGSYQETQYF.

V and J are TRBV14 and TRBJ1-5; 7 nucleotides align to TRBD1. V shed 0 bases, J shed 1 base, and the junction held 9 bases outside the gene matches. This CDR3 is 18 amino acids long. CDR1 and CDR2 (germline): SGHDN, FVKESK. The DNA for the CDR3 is TGTGCCAGCAGCCAAGAGCGACAGGGATGGTTCAGCAATCAGCCCCAGCATTTT. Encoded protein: CASSQERQGWFSNQPQHF.

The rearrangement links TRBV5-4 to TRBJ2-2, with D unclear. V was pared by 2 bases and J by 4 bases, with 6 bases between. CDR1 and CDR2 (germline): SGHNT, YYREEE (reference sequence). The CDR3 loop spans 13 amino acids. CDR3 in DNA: TGTGCCAGCAGCTTCCAAGCCACCGGGGAGCTGTTTTTT. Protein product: CASSFQATGELFF.

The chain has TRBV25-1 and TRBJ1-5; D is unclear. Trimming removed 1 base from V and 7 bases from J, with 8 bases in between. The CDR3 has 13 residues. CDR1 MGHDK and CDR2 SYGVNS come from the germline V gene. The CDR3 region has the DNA TGTGCCAGCAGTGAATGGCCGGGGCAGCCCCAGCATTTT. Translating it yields CASSEWPGQPQHF.

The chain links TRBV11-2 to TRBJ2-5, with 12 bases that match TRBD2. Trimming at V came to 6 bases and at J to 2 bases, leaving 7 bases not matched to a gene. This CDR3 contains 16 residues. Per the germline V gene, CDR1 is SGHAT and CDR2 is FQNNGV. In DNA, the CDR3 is TGTGCCAGCAGAGTGGGACTAGCGGGCTTACAAGAGACCCAGTACTTC. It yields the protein CASRVGLAGLQETQYF.

In DNA form, the CDR3 reads TGTGCCAGCAATCCGGGGAGCTCCTACAATGAGCAGTTCTTC. Translation gives CASNPGSSYNEQFF. The chain combines TRBV6-5 with TRBJ2-1, with a weak D call TRBD2 (5 bases). This CDR3 region has 14 residues. Trimming took off 7 bases at V and 0 bases at J, with 10 bases between the two ends. Germline V lookup: CDR1 MNHEY, CDR2 SVGAGI.